These 11 T cell receptor beta chains originate from one sample sequenced in a study of PD-L1 blockade in urothelial cancer. The method was immunoSEQ multiplex PCR; TCRdb's version includes in-frame clones alone and lacks a portion of them. The data show about 50,000 clones, around 86% seen once. Time point defined: peripheral blood 6 weeks after treatment start. The starting material was PBMCs, obtained around atezolizumab (anti-PD-L1) treatment. Every receptor here comes from a man aged 60 to 75 with urothelial cancer.

The V call is TRBV18, the J call TRBJ1-2, with TRBD1 as a possible D gene (5 bases). Germline assignment: CDR1 KGHSH and CDR2 LQKENI. The V gene lost 6 bases and the J gene lost 8 bases, with 19 bases spanning the gap. The CDR3 totals 14 residues. This chain's CDR3 is CASSPTAGLGGYTF. CDR3 sequence (DNA): TGTGCCAGCTCTCCGACAGCAGGGCTGGGCGGCTACACCTTC. The variable domain in full, completed from reference TRBV18 and TRBJ1-2, reads NAGVMQNPRHLVRRRGQEARLRCSPMKGHSHVYWYRQLPEEGLKFMVYLQKENIIDESGMPKERFSAEFPKEGPSILRIQQVVRGDSAAYFCASSPTAGLGGYTFGSGTRLTVV.

J is TRBJ2-7 and V is TRBV5-1, with D possibly being TRBD1 (6 bases). The CDR3 runs 18 residues. Germline V gives CDR1 SGHRS, CDR2 YFSETQ. Trimming cost V 3 bases and J 0 bases, with 22 bases left between them. The CDR3 sequence: CASSSLPETGIISYEQYF. DNA of the CDR3: TGCGCCAGCAGCTCTTTGCCAGAGACAGGCATCATCTCCTACGAGCAGTACTTC.

The table lists this clone with a few counts. CDR3 bases: TGTGCCAGCAGCGTAGGTCAGGGTAGCGGGCCCCTCCACTTT. Translating it yields CASSVGQGSGPLHF. The J gene is TRBJ1-6, the V gene TRBV9, with a possible D match to TRBD1 (5 bases). Germline V CDR1 and CDR2: SGDLS, YYNGEE. The CDR3 spans 14 residues. V lost 0 bases to trimming and J lost 13 bases, with 14 bases between them.

V and J are TRBV7-2 and TRBJ2-1; D is possibly TRBD2 (5 bases). The CDR3 is 14 amino acids. Germline V gives CDR1 SGHTA, CDR2 FQGNSA. Trimming removed 1 base from V and 5 bases from J, with 9 bases in between. The CDR3 region has the DNA TGTGCCAGCAGCTTAGAGACTATTAACAATGAGCAGTTCTTC. Translating gives CASSLETINNEQFF.

In DNA form, the CDR3 reads TGCGCCAGCAGCCAAGGGAGGGCAGGGACCGAGCCCCAGCATTTT. Amino acid sequence: CASSQGRAGTEPQHF. The V gene is TRBV4-1, the J gene TRBJ1-5, with a possible D match to TRBD1 (5 bases). Germline V lookup: CDR1 MGHRA, CDR2 YSYEKL. This CDR3 is 15 amino acids long. V lost 1 base, J lost 8 bases, and 15 bases lay in between.

The CDR3 bases are TGTGCCAGCAGACAGGGTTATAGCTACGAGCAGTACTTC. Translation: CASRQGYSYEQYF. The V call is TRBV5-8, the J call TRBJ2-7; tentative D call: TRBD1 (6 bases). The V and J ends lost 5 bases and 3 bases respectively, with 12 bases between them. The length of the CDR3 is 13 residues. Germline CDR1 is SGHTS and CDR2 is YDEGEE. The full variable domain, its missing parts supplied by reference TRBV5-8 and TRBJ2-7, is EAGVTQSPTHLIKTRGQQATLRCSPISGHTSVYWYQQALGLGLQFLLWYDEGEERNRGNFPPRFSGRQFPNYSSELNVNALELEDSALYLCASRQGYSYEQYFGPGTRLTVT.

The chain uses TRBV19 and TRBJ2-2; no definite D call. This CDR3 is built from 12 residues. Germline CDR1 LNHDA, CDR2 SQIVND (reference sequence). Trimming stripped 6 bases from V and 3 bases from J, with 5 bases between. For the CDR3, the DNA is TGTGCCAGTAGCCCGTACACCGGGGAGCTGTTTTTT. Its translation is CASSPYTGELFF.

The gene calls are TRBV7-2 and TRBJ2-7; D may be TRBD2 (7 bases). Trimming pared 3 bases from V and 6 bases from J, leaving 18 bases between. Per germline, CDR1 SGHTA and CDR2 FQGNSA. This CDR3 spans 15 amino acids. The DNA of the CDR3 is TGTGCCAGCAGCTTGGTAGGGGGGGGGCACGTCGAGCAGTACTTC. Translation gives CASSLVGGGHVEQYF.

Here the CDR3 DNA reads TGTGCCAGCAGCTCGCAACAGGGTTACACTGAAGCTTTCTTT. This sequence encodes CASSSQQGYTEAFF. The rearrangement uses TRBV5-4 and TRBJ1-1, with D maybe TRBD1 (6 bases). The length of the CDR3 is 14 residues. Trimming left V 3 bases short and J 3 bases short, with 12 bases between. Germline loops: CDR1 SGHNT, CDR2 YYREEE (reference sequence). Supplemented by reference TRBV5-4 and TRBJ1-1, the full variable domain reads ETGVTQSPTHLIKTRGQQVTLRCSSQSGHNTVSWYQQALGQGPQFIFQYYREEENGRGNFPPRFSGLQFPNYSSELNVNALELDDSALYLCASSSQQGYTEAFFGQGTRLTVV.

The V call is TRBV28, the J call TRBJ2-1; D not certain. The germline gives CDR1 MDHEN, CDR2 SYDVKM. The CDR3 totals 13 residues. V lost 5 bases to trimming and J lost 9 bases, with 14 bases between them. The DNA of the CDR3 is TGTGCCAGCAGTACCACAGTTGTGGGTGAGCAGTTCTTC. It is translated as CASSTTVVGEQFF. Drawing the rest from reference TRBV28 and TRBJ2-1, the complete variable domain is DVKVTQSSRYLVKRTGEKVFLECVQDMDHENMFWYRQDPGLGLRLIYFSYDVKMKEKGDIPEGYSVSREKKERFSLILESASTNQTSMYLCASSTTVVGEQFFGPGTRLTVL.

The V and J genes are TRBV5-1 and TRBJ2-2; possible D gene TRBD2, 5 bases. Trimming left V 3 bases short and J 0 bases short, with 6 bases between. The CDR3 has 14 residues. The germline V gene has CDR1 SGHRS and CDR2 YFSETQ. The chain's CDR3 is CASSSGTNTGELFF. The CDR3 DNA reads TGCGCCAGCAGCTCGGGGACGAACACCGGGGAGCTGTTTTTT.